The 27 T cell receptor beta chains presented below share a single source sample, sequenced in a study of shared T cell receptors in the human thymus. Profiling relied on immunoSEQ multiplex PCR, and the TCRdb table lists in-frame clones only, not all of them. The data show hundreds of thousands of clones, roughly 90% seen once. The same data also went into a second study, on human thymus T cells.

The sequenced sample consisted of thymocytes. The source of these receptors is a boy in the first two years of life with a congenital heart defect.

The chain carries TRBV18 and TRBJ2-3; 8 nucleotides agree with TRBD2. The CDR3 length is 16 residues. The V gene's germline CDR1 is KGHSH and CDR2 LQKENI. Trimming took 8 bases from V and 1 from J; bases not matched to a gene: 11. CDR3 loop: CASAKREGPGTDTQYF. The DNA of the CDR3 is TGTGCCAGCGCTAAACGGGAGGGCCCCGGCACAGATACGCAGTATTTT.

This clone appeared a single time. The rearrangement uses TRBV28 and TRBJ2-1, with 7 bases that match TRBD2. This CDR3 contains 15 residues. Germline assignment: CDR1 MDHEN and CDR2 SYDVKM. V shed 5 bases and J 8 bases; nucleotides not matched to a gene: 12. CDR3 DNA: TGTGCCAGCAGTGATCTAGCGGAGGGCACGCATGAGCAGTTCTTC. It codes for CASSDLAEGTHEQFF.

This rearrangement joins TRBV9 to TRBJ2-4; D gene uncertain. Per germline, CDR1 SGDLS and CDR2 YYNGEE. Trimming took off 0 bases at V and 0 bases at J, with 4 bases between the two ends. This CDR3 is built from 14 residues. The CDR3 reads CASSVDLAKNIQYF. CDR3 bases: TGTGCCAGCAGCGTAGACTTAGCCAAAAACATTCAGTACTTC.

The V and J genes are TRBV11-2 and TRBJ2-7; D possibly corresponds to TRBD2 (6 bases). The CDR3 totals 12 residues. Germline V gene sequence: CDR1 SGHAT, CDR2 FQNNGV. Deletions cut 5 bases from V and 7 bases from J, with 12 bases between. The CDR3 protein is CASSLGTLEQYF. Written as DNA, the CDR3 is TGTGCCAGCAGCCTCGGGACTCTGGAGCAGTACTTC.

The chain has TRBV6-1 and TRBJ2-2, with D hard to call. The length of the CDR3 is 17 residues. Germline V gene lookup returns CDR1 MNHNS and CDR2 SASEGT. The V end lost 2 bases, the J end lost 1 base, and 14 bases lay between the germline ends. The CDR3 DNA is TGTGCCAGCAGTGAAACGTCTTCTAATCAGAACACCGGGGAGCTGTTTTTT. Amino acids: CASSETSSNQNTGELFF.

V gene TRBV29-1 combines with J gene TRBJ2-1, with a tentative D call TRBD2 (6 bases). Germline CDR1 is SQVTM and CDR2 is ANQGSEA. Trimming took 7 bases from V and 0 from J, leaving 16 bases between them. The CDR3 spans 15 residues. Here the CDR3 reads CSGGWVADSYNEQFF. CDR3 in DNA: TGCAGCGGAGGTTGGGTAGCGGACTCCTACAATGAGCAGTTCTTC.

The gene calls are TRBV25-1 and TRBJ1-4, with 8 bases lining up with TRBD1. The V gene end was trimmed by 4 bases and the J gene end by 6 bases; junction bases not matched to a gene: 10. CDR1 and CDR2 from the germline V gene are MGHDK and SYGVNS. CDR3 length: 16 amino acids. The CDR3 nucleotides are TGTGCCAGCAGTGGCTCACCCGGACAGGGCCATGAAAAACTGTTTTTT. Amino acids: CASSGSPGQGHEKLFF.

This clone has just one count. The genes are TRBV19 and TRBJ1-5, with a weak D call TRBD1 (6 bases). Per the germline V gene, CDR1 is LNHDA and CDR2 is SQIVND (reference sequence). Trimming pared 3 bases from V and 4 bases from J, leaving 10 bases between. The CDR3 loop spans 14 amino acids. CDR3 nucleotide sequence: TGTGCCAGTAGTATGGGGGCTAAGAATCAGCCCCAGCATTTT. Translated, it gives CASSMGAKNQPQHF.

This CDR3 is CASSQDQTGDPYEQYF. The CDR3, as DNA: TGCGCCAGCAGCCAAGATCAGACAGGGGACCCCTACGAGCAGTACTTC. The chain has TRBV4-3 and TRBJ2-7, with 8 bases that match TRBD1. Losses at the gene ends were 0 bases for V and 2 bases for J; bases not matched to a gene: 6. The CDR3 is 16 amino acids. CDR1 and CDR2 (germline): LGHNA, YSLEER.

CDR3 sequence: CASSRSGTAPQVYTF. In nucleotides, the CDR3 is TGTGCCAGTAGTAGATCCGGGACAGCCCCGCAGGTCTACACCTTC. The chain combines TRBV19 with TRBJ1-2; TRBD1 matches 7 bases. V trimming: 4 bases; J trimming: 10 bases; junction bases outside the gene matches: 15. CDR1 and CDR2 (germline): LNHDA, SQIVND (reference sequence). The CDR3 runs to 15 residues.

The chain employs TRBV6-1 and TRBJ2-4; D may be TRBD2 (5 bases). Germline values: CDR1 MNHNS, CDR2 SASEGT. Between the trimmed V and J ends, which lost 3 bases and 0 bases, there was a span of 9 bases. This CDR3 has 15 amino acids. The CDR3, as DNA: TGTGCCAGCAGTGACGGGATGCTAGCCAAAAACATTCAGTACTTC. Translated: CASSDGMLAKNIQYF.

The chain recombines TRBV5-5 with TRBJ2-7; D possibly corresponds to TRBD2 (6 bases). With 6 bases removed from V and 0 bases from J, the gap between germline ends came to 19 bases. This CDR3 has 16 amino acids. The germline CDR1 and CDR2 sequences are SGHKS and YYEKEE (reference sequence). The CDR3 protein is CASTSPWDGSSYEQYF. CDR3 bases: TGTGCCAGCACCTCGCCCTGGGACGGGAGCTCCTACGAGCAGTACTTC.

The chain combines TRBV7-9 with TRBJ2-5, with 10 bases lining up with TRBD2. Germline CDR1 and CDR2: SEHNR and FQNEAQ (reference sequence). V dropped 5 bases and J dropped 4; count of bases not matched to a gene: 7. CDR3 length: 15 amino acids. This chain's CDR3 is CASSPAGGGVETQYF. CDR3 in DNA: TGTGCCAGCAGCCCAGCGGGAGGGGGAGTAGAGACCCAGTACTTC.

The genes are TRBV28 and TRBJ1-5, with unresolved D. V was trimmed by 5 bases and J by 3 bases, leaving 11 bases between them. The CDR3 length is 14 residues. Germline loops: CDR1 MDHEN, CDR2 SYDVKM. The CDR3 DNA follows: TGTGCCAGCAGTCCCCCCGGGTACAATCAGCCCCAGCATTTT. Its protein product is CASSPPGYNQPQHF.

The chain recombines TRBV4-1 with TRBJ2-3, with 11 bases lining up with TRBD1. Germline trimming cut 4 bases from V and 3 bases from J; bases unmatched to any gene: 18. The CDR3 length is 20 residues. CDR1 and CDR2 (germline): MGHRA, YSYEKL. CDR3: CASSRPWVGPGQGGTDTQYF. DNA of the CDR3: TGCGCCAGCAGCCGCCCCTGGGTAGGACCGGGACAGGGGGGTACAGATACGCAGTATTTT.

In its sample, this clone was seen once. In DNA, the CDR3 is TGCGCCAGCAGCTTGCGGCTCCGGGGGAGGGACACTGAAGCTTTCTTT. This encodes CASSLRLRGRDTEAFF. The chain links TRBV5-1 to TRBJ1-1; possibly TRBD1 for D (5 bases). CDR1 is SGHRS and CDR2 is YFSETQ in the germline V gene. The V end was cut by 1 base, the J end by 3 bases, with 16 bases between. CDR3 length equals 16 residues.

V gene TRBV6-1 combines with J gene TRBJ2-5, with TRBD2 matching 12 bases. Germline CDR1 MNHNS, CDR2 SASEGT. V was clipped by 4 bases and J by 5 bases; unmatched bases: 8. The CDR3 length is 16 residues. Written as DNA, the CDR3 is TGTGCCAGCAGTGGCCTGACTAGCGGGAGTATGGAGACCCAGTACTTC. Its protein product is CASSGLTSGSMETQYF.

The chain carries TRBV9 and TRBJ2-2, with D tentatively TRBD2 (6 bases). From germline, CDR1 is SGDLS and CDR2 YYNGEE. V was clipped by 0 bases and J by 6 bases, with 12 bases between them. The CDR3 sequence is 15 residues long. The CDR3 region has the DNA TGTGCCAGCAGCGTAGAATGGGGGGACCCCGGGGAGCTGTTTTTT. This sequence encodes CASSVEWGDPGELFF.

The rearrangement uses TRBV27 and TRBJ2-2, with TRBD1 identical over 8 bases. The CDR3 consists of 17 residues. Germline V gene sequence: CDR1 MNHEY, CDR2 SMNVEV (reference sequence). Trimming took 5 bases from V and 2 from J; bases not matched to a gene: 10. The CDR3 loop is CASSPRPGQVNTGELFF. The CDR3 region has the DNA TGTGCCAGCAGTCCCAGGCCGGGACAGGTTAACACCGGGGAGCTGTTTTTT.

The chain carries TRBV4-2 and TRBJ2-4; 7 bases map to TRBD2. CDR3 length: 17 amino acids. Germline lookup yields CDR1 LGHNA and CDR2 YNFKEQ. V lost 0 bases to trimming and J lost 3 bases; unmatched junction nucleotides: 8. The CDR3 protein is CASSQDPSGWGKNIQYF. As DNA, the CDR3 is TGTGCCAGCAGCCAAGATCCTAGCGGATGGGGCAAAAACATTCAGTACTTC.

This chain's CDR3 is CARGTSGRVGPNEQFF. CDR3 nucleotides: TGTGCTAGGGGGACTAGCGGGAGGGTTGGGCCCAATGAGCAGTTCTTC. This rearrangement joins TRBV7-7 to TRBJ2-1; TRBD2 matches 16 bases. This CDR3 is 16 amino acids long. CDR1 and CDR2 from the germline V gene are SSHAT and FNYEAQ (reference sequence). Using reference TRBV7-7 and TRBJ2-1 for the parts outside the CDR3, the full variable domain is GAGVSQSPRYKVTKRGQDVTLRCDPISSHATLYWYQQALGQGPEFLTYFNYEAQPDKSGLPSDRFSAERPEGSISTLTIQRTEQRDSAMYRCARGTSGRVGPNEQFFGPGTRLTVL.

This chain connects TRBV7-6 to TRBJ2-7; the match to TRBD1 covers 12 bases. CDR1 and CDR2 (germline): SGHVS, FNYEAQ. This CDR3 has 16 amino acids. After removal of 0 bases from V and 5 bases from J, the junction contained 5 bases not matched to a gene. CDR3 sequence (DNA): TGTGCCAGCAGCTTAGCCCCGGGACAGGGGGCCAACGAGCAGTACTTC. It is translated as CASSLAPGQGANEQYF. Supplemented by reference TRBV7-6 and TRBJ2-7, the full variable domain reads GAGVSQSPRYKVTKRGQDVALRCDPISGHVSLYWYRQALGQGPEFLTYFNYEAQQDKSGLPNDRFSAERPEGSISTLTIQRTEQRDSAMYRCASSLAPGQGANEQYFGPGTRLTVT.

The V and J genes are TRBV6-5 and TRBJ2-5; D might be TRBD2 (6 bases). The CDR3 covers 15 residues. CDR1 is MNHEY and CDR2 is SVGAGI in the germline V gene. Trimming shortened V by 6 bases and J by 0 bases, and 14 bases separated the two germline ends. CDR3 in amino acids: CASRGEDSYQETQYF. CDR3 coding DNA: TGTGCCAGCAGGGGGGAGGATTCGTACCAAGAGACCCAGTACTTC.

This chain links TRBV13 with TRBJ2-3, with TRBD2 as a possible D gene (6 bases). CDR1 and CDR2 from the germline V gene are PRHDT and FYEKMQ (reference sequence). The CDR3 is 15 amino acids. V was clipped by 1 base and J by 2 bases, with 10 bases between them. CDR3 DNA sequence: TGTGCCAGCAGCTTAGCTAGCGAGTCCACAGATACGCAGTATTTT. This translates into CASSLASESTDTQYF. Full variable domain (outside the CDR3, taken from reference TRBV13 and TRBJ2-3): AAGVIQSPRHLIKEKRETATLKCYPIPRHDTVYWYQQGPGQDPQFLISFYEKMQSDKGSIPDRFSAQQFSDYHSELNMSSLELGDSALYFCASSLASESTDTQYFGPGTRLTVL.

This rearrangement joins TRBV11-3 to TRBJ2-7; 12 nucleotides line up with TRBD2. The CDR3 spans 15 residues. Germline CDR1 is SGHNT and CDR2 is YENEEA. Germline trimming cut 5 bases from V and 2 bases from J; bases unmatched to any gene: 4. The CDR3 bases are TGTGCCAGCAGCCGACTAGCGGGAGACACCTACGAGCAGTACTTC. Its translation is CASSRLAGDTYEQYF.

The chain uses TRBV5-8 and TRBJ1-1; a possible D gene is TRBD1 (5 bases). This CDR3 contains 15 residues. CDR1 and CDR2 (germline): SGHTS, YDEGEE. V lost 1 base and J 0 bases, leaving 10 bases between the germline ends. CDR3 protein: CASSLSTALNTEAFF. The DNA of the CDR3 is TGTGCCAGCAGCTTGTCGACAGCTTTGAACACTGAAGCTTTCTTT.

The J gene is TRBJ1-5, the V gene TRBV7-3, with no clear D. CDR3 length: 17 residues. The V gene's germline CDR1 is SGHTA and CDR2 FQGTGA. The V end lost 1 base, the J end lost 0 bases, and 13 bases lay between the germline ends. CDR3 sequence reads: CASSLKAGSYSNQPQHF. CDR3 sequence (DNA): TGTGCCAGCAGCTTAAAAGCGGGAAGCTATAGCAATCAGCCCCAGCATTTT.